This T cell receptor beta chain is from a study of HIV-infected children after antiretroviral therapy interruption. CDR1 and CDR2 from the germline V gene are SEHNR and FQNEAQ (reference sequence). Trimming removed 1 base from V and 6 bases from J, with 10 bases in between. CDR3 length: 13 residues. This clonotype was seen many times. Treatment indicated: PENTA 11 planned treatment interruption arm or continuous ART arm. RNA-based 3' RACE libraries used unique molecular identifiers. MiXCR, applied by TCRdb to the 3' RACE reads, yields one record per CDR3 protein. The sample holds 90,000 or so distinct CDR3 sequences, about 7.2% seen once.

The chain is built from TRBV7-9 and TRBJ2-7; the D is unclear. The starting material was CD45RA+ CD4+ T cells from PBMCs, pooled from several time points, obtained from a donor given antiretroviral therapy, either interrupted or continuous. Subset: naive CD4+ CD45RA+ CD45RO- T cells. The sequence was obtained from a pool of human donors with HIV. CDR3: CASSLEAVAEQYF. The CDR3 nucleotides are TGTGCCAGCAGCTTAGAGGCTGTAGCCGAGCAGTACTTC.